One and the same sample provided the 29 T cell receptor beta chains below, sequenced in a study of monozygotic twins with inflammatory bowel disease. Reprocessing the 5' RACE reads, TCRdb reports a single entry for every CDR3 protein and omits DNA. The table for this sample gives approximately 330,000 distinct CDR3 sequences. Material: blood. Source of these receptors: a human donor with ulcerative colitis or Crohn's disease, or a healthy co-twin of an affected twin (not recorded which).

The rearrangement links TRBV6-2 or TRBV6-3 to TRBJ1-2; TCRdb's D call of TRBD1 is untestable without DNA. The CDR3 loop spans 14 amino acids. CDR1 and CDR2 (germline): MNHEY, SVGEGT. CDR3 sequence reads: CASSFLPGQVGYTF.

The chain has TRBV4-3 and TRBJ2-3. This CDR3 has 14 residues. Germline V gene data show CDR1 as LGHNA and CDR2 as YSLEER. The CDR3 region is CASSQDGVTDTQYF.

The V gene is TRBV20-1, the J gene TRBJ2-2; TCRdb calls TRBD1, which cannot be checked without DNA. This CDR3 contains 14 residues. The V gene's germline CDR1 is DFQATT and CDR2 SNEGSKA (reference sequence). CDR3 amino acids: CSASPGRNTGELFF.

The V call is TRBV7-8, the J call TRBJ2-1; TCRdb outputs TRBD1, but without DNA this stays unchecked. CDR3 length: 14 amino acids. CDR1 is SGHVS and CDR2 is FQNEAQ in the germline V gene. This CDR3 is CASSYGRPGDEQFF.

CDR3 amino acids: CASSAPGAKNMQYF. The chain couples TRBV28 to TRBJ2-4; no DNA is available, so the TRBD1 call from TCRdb remains unchecked. The length of the CDR3 is 14 residues. The germline V gene has CDR1 MDHEN and CDR2 SYDVKM.

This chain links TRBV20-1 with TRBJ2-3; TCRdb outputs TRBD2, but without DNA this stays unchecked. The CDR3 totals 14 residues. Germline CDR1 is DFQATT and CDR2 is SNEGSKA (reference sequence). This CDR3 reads CSALRTSPTDTQYF.

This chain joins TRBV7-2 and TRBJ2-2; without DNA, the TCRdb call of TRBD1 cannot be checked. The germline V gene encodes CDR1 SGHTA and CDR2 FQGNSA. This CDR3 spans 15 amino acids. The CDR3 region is CASSWTGGFTGELFF. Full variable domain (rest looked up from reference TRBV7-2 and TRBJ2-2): GAGVSQSPSNKVTEKGKDVELRCDPISGHTALYWYRQSLGQGLEFLIYFQGNSAPDKSGLPSDRFSAERTGGSVSTLTIQRTQQEDSAVYLCASSWTGGFTGELFFGEGSRLTVL.

This chain's CDR3 is CASSQAYLAGGPIEQFF. The chain recombines TRBV14 with TRBJ2-1; with no DNA, the TCRdb D assignment of TRBD2 cannot be verified. CDR3 size: 17 residues. Germline loops: CDR1 SGHDN, CDR2 FVKESK.

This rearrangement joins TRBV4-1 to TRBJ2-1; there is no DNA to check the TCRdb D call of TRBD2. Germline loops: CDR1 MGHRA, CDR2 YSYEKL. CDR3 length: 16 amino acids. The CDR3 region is CASLGLAGVRGNEQFF.

The CDR3 is CSARDRGFWDRNSYEQYF. The V call is TRBV20-1, the J call TRBJ2-7; TCRdb's D call, TRBD1, is unchecked because there is no DNA. CDR1 and CDR2 from the germline V gene are DFQATT and SNEGSKA (reference sequence). The CDR3 is 18 amino acids.

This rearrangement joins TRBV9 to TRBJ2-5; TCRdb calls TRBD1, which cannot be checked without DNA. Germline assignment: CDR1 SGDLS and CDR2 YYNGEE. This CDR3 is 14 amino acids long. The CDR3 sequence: CASSLPSSSRAEEF.

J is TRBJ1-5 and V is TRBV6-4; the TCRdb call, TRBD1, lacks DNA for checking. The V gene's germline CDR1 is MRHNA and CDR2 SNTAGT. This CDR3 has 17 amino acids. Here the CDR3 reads CASRTPLFRTVDQPQHF.

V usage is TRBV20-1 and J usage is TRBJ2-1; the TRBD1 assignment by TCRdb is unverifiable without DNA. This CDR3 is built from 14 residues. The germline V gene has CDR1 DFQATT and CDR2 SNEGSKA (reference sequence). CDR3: CSANLGGGLNEQFF.

The CDR3 spells CATSDFADSYNEQFF. The V gene is TRBV24-1, the J gene TRBJ2-1. The CDR3 consists of 15 residues. The V gene's germline CDR1 is KGHDR and CDR2 SFDVKD.

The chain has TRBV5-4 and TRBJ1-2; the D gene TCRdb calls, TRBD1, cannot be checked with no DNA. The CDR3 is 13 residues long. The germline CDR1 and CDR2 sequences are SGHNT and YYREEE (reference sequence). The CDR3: CASSSDSHYGYTF.

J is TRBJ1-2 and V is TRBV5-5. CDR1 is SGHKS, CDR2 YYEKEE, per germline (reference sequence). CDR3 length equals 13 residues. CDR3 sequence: CASSLDRVGSRTF.

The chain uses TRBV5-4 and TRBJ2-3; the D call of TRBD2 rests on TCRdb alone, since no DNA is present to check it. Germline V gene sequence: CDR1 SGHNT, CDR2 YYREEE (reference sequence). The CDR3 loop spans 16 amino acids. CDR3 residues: CASSPRLAGVADTQYF.

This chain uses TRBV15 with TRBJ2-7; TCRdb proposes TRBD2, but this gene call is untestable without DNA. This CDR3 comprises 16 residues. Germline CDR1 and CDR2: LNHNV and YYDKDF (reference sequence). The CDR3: CATSREKREGSNEQYF.

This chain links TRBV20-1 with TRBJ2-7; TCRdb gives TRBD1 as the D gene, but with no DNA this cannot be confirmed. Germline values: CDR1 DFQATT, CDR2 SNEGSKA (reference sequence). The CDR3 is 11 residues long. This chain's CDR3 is CSARDGREEYF.

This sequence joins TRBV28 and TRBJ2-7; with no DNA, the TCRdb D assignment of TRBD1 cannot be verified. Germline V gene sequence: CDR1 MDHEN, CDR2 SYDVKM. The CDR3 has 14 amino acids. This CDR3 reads CASSTGGGSYEQYF.

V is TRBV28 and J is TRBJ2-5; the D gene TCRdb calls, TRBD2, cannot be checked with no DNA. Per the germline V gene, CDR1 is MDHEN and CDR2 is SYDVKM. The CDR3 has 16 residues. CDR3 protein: CASSLGGRLVQETQYF.

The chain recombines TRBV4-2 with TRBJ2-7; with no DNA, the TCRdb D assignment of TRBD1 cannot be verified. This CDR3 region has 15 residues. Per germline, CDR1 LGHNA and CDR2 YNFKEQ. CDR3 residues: CASSQGNRGDYEQYF.

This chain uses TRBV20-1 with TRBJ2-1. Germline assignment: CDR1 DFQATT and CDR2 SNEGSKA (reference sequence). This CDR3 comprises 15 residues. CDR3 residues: CSARDSSSSYNEQFF.

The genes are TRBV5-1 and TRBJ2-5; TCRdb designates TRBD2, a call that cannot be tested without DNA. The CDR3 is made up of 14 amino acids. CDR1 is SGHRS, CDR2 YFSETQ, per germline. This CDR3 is CASSSGLAEETQYF.

CDR3 in amino acids: CASSPQTVDMMNTEAFF. The chain links TRBV28 to TRBJ1-1; TCRdb proposes TRBD1, but this gene call is untestable without DNA. CDR3 size: 17 residues. Germline assignment: CDR1 MDHEN and CDR2 SYDVKM.

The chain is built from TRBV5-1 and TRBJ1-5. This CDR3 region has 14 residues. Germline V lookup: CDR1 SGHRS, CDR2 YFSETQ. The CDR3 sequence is CASSPSGPNQPQHF.

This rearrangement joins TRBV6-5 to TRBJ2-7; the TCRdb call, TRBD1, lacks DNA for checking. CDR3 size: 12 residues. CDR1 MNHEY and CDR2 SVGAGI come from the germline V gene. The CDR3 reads CATGTGFYEQYF.

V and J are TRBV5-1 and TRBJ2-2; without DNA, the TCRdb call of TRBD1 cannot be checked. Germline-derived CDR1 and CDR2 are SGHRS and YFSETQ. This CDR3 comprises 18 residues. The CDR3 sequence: CASSSAPIDRGSTGELFF.

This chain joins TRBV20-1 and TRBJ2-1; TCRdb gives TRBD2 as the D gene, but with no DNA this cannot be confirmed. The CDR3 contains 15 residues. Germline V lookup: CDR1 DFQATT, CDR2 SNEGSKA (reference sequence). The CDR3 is CSARDLWREPNEQFF.